These T cell receptor beta chains were read from a single sample in a study of blood T cell repertoires in COVID-19. The protocol was immunoSEQ multiplex PCR, while the TCRdb copy is restricted to in-frame clones and leaves out a portion. The profile shows about 170,000 clones, around nine tenths of them singletons. The material sequenced was peripheral blood. The receptors were sampled from a man aged 50-60 years with acute or convalescent COVID-19. The CDR3 runs from the conserved cysteine through the conserved F or W. The D gene is left open where the match is weak. Not all rows give a size; the values are once, few, many and, for expanded clones, a class.

TRBJ2-5 | NA | NA | TRBV14 | CASRPRQVYQETQYF | TGTGCCAGCAGACCAAGACAGGTCTACCAAGAGACCCAGTACTTC
TRBJ1-2 | TRBD1 | NA | TRBV28 | CASSFWDRNYGYTF | TGTGCCAGCAGTTTCTGGGACAGGAACTATGGCTACACCTTC
TRBJ1-2 | TRBD1 | once | TRBV3-1/TRBV3-2 | CASSPRDRKINYGYTF | TGTGCCAGCAGCCCCCGGGACAGGAAGATTAACTATGGCTACACCTTC
TRBJ2-3 | NA | NA | TRBV5-1 | CASRDGSVTDTQYF | TGCGCCAGCAGGGATGGGAGTGTAACAGATACGCAGTATTTT
TRBJ2-3 | NA | NA | TRBV7-9 | CASSLSRTDTQYF | TGTGCCAGCAGCCTCTCTCGTACAGATACGCAGTATTTT
TRBJ2-3 | NA | NA | TRBV7-2 | CASSFSGTDTQYF | TGTGCCAGCAGCTTCTCAGGGACAGATACGCAGTATTTT
TRBJ1-1 | NA | NA | TRBV5-6 | CASSFPTVNTEAFF | TGTGCCAGCAGCTTCCCTACAGTGAACACTGAAGCTTTCTTT
TRBJ2-1 | TRBD2 | NA | TRBV19 | CASIAGREQFF | TGTGCCAGTATAGCGGGACGCGAGCAGTTCTTC
TRBJ2-7 | TRBD2 | NA | TRBV30 | CAWRDYSNEQYF | TGTGCCTGGCGGGACTACTCTAACGAGCAGTACTTC
TRBJ1-2 | NA | NA | TRBV4-3 | CASSSPGAGYTF | TGCGCCAGCAGCTCCCCAGGTGCCGGCTACACCTTC
TRBJ2-2 | NA | NA | TRBV2 | CASSEWEGELFF | TGTGCCAGCAGTGAATGGGAGGGGGAGCTGTTTTTT
TRBJ1-4 | TRBD1 | NA | TRBV19 | CASSTPTGTGYEKLFF | TGTGCCAGTAGTACACCAACGGGGACAGGCTACGAAAAACTGTTTTTT
TRBJ2-6 | TRBD1 | NA | TRBV5-1 | CASSLEGAGANVLTF | TGCGCCAGCAGCTTGGAGGGGGCCGGGGCCAACGTCCTGACTTTC
TRBJ1-4 | TRBD1 | NA | TRBV3-1/TRBV3-2 | CASSPPGQLNEKLFF | TGTGCCAGCAGCCCCCCGGGACAGCTCAATGAAAAACTGTTTTTT
TRBJ2-7 | NA | NA | TRBV15 | CATSRGRGAIAYEQYF | TGTGCCACCAGCAGAGGACGGGGGGCGATTGCCTACGAGCAGTACTTC
TRBJ2-1 | NA | NA | TRBV7-9 | CASSSPSEEQFF | TGTGCCAGCAGCTCCCCTTCAGAAGAGCAGTTCTTC
TRBJ2-1 | TRBD1 | NA | TRBV28 | CASSYGQGVDEQFF | TGTGCCAGCAGTTACGGACAGGGGGTTGATGAGCAGTTCTTC
TRBJ1-5 | NA | few | TRBV28 | CASRTGFQPQHF | TGTGCCAGCAGGACAGGATTTCAGCCCCAGCATTTT
TRBJ1-4 | NA | NA | TRBV4-1 | CASSRAPWEKLFF | TGCGCCAGCAGCCGAGCCCCGTGGGAAAAACTGTTTTTT
TRBJ2-1 | TRBD2 | NA | TRBV7-2 | CASSPIAGDSYNEQFF | TGTGCCAGCAGCCCTATAGCGGGGGACTCCTACAATGAGCAGTTCTTC
TRBJ2-1 | NA | NA | TRBV9 | CASSVDGGLYNEQFF | TGTGCCAGCAGCGTAGACGGGGGGCTCTACAATGAGCAGTTCTTC
TRBJ1-2 | NA | NA | TRBV6-5 | CASNSQGVAYGYTF | TGTGCCAGCAACTCACAGGGCGTGGCCTATGGCTACACCTTC
TRBJ1-4 | TRBD1 | NA | TRBV4-3 | CASSQEGGQGGEKLFF | TGCGCCAGCAGCCAAGAAGGGGGACAGGGTGGAGAAAAACTGTTTTTT
TRBJ1-1 | NA | NA | TRBV27 | CASSEHRANTEAFF | TGTGCCAGCAGTGAGCACAGGGCTAACACTGAAGCTTTCTTT
TRBJ1-5 | NA | NA | TRBV19 | CASTGVGAPFSYNQPQHF | TGTGCCAGTACTGGAGTAGGAGCTCCCTTTTCTTACAATCAGCCCCAGCATTTT
TRBJ1-5 | NA | NA | TRBV27 | CASSQVTGGGIGNQPQHF | TGTGCCAGCAGTCAGGTAACCGGGGGAGGTATCGGCAATCAGCCCCAGCATTTT
TRBJ1-2 | NA | NA | TRBV5-4 | CASRTGTGYTF | TGTGCCAGCAGAACAGGGACCGGCTACACCTTC
TRBJ2-3 | TRBD2 | NA | TRBV5-4 | CASSLRGVTDTQYF | TGTGCCAGCAGCTTACGGGGGGTCACAGATACGCAGTATTTT
TRBJ2-5 | NA | NA | TRBV9 | CASSVEGGKTQYF | TGTGCCAGCAGCGTAGAGGGGGGGAAGACCCAGTACTTC